The 24 T cell receptor beta chains below come from one sample, sequenced in a study of identifying expanded T cells in peripheral blood (dated by TCRdb to between 2018 and 2020). To prepare the library, the immunoSEQ multiplex PCR assay was applied. Not all clones reach the TCRdb copy of this immuneACCESS table, which keeps in-frame sequences only. Checked studies attribute under half of the gap to unresolved V genes and leave the rest unexplained. For this sample there are about 52,000 clones; 65% to 90% appear just once. The ten top clones hold 12% to 15% of the sample. Sequenced material: blood. These receptor sequences come from a person aged 18 to 75 in good health.

The chain uses TRBV7-6 and TRBJ1-3, with 9 bases matching TRBD1. V lost 3 bases to trimming and J lost 8 bases; unmatched junction nucleotides: 5. The CDR3 is 14 amino acids. Looked up from germline, CDR1 is SGHVS and CDR2 is FNYEAQ. The CDR3 nucleotides read TGTGCCAGCAGCTTGGTACAGGGGGCAGACACCATATATTTT. Its translation is CASSLVQGADTIYF.

By its share, this clone is medium-sized. The V call is TRBV5-1, the J call TRBJ1-1; D is unclear. The V end lost 0 bases, the J end lost 6 bases, and 12 bases lay between the germline ends. This CDR3 contains 14 residues. Germline CDR1 reads SGHRS; CDR2 reads YFSETQ. The CDR3: CASSLDYSRPEAFF. CDR3 coding DNA: TGCGCCAGCAGCTTGGATTACAGTCGCCCTGAAGCTTTCTTT.

The chain recombines TRBV12-5 with TRBJ2-7; D remains unclear. Trimming stripped 2 bases from V and 4 bases from J, with 12 bases between. CDR1 is LGHNT and CDR2 is FRNRAP in the germline V gene. This CDR3 contains 14 residues. In nucleotides, the CDR3 is TGTGCTAGTGGTTTGAATCCCTCGCTATACGAGCAGTACGTC. Translated: CASGLNPSLYEQYV.

This clone showed up just a few times. The chain is built from TRBV19 and TRBJ1-5, with a weak D call TRBD1 (5 bases). This CDR3 region has 16 residues. The ends were cut back, 6 bases at V and 1 base at J, with 16 bases in the middle. CDR1 is LNHDA and CDR2 is SQIVND in the germline V gene (reference sequence). CDR3 in amino acids: CASRERGAGSNQPQHF. The CDR3 nucleotides are TGTGCCAGTAGGGAGAGAGGGGCAGGGAGCAATCAGCCCCAGCATTTT.

J is TRBJ1-1 and V is TRBV5-4; 9 nucleotides line up with TRBD1. There are 16 residues in the CDR3. Germline V lookup: CDR1 SGHNT, CDR2 YYREEE (reference sequence). The V segment lost 5 bases and the J segment 4 bases; nucleotides outside the gene matches: 12. The CDR3 reads CASSSTGQGFSTEAFF. CDR3 coding DNA: TGTGCCAGCAGTTCAACGGGACAGGGATTCTCCACTGAAGCTTTCTTT.

The chain uses TRBV27 and TRBJ2-3; no reliable D call. The CDR3 is 14 amino acids. V was clipped by 0 bases and J by 5 bases, with 9 bases between them. Germline V gives CDR1 MNHEY, CDR2 SMNVEV (reference sequence). The CDR3 spells CASSLSTRGDTQYF. The CDR3, as DNA: TGTGCCAGCAGTTTATCGACCCGCGGAGATACGCAGTATTTT.

The chain couples TRBV19 to TRBJ1-1; 10 bases line up with TRBD1. Trimming took 6 bases from V and 6 from J; bases not matched to a gene: 10. CDR1 LNHDA and CDR2 SQIVND come from the germline V gene (reference sequence). This CDR3 has 15 amino acids. The CDR3, as DNA: TGTGCCAGTAGGGAGGGACAGGGGATCCGCGCTGAAGCTTTCTTT. Residues: CASREGQGIRAEAFF.

This chain's CDR3 is CASSLGRTSGRAKADTQYF. The CDR3 DNA follows: TGTGCCAGCAGCTTAGGCCGGACTAGCGGGAGGGCCAAGGCAGATACGCAGTATTTT. This rearrangement joins TRBV7-8 to TRBJ2-3; 15 nucleotides agree with TRBD2. Germline V CDR1 and CDR2: SGHVS, FQNEAQ. Trimming at V came to 1 base and at J to 4 bases, leaving 9 bases not matched to a gene. CDR3 length equals 19 residues. The whole variable domain, filled in from reference TRBV7-8 and TRBJ2-3, reads GAGVSQSPRYKVAKRGQDVALRCDPISGHVSLFWYQQALGQGPEFLTYFQNEAQLDKSGLPSDRFFAERPEGSVSTLKIQRTQQEDSAVYLCASSLGRTSGRAKADTQYFGPGTRLTVL.

This clone was found a few times. The rearrangement links TRBV9 to TRBJ2-7, with 7 positions matching TRBD1. Trimming cost V 0 bases and J 7 bases; bases outside gene matches: 10. The V gene's germline CDR1 is SGDLS and CDR2 YYNGEE. The CDR3 sequence is 15 residues long. CDR3 bases: TGTGCCAGCAGCGTAGCCTTACAGGGGAACGGGGAGCAGTACTTC. Protein product: CASSVALQGNGEQYF.

The rearrangement links TRBV7-9 to TRBJ2-7; D call uncertain. This CDR3 comprises 13 residues. CDR1 is SEHNR and CDR2 is FQNEAQ in the germline V gene (reference sequence). V lost 2 bases and J lost 5, with 10 bases in between. The CDR3 reads CASSLYGADEQYF. CDR3 DNA sequence: TGTGCCAGCAGCTTATACGGTGCAGACGAGCAGTACTTC.

The J gene is TRBJ2-5, the V gene TRBV5-4; D unclear. The V gene's germline CDR1 is SGHNT and CDR2 YYREEE (reference sequence). CDR3 size: 14 residues. V shed 4 bases and J shed 2 bases, with 12 bases lying between them. CDR3 DNA sequence: TGTGCCAGCAGCCCCGGGTGGATTCAAGAGACCCAGTACTTC. The encoded protein is CASSPGWIQETQYF.

The chain couples TRBV5-1 to TRBJ2-5; the match to TRBD2 covers 11 bases. The CDR3 totals 16 residues. Germline-derived CDR1 and CDR2 are SGHRS and YFSETQ. Trimming cost V 6 bases and J 4 bases; bases outside gene matches: 11. This CDR3 reads CASTLQLAGEGETQYF. The CDR3 DNA reads as TGCGCCAGCACATTACAACTAGCGGGAGAGGGAGAGACCCAGTACTTC.

The chain has TRBV6-1 and TRBJ2-7; tentatively, D is TRBD2 (7 bases). Trimming removed 0 bases from V and 4 bases from J, with 13 bases in between. Germline V gives CDR1 MNHNS, CDR2 SASEGT. The CDR3 contains 15 residues. This chain's CDR3 is CASSEAQAGAYEQYV. The DNA of the CDR3 is TGTGCCAGCAGTGAAGCGCAGGCGGGGGCTTACGAGCAGTACGTC.

The V and J genes are TRBV7-6 and TRBJ1-4; TRBD1 matches 7 bases. This CDR3 spans 13 amino acids. Per germline, CDR1 SGHVS and CDR2 FNYEAQ. V was clipped by 5 bases and J by 8 bases; unmatched bases: 5. CDR3 residues: CASSQTGWEKLFF. The DNA of the CDR3 is TGTGCCAGCAGCCAGACAGGGTGGGAAAAACTGTTTTTT.

The gene calls are TRBV7-5 and TRBJ2-2. TRBV7-5 is noted as a pseudogene. The CDR3 covers 18 residues. CDR3 nucleotides: TGTGCCAGAACCATAAGTGACGACCGGGACCAATACACCGGGGAGCTGTTTTTT. Residues: CARTISDDRDQYTGELFF.

The chain employs TRBV4-3 and TRBJ2-5, with 10 bases aligning to TRBD2. The CDR3 has 15 amino acids. CDR1 is LGHNA, CDR2 YSLEER, per germline. Germline trimming cut 8 bases from V and 1 base from J; bases unmatched to any gene: 7. Written as DNA, the CDR3 is TGCGCCAGCGTTATAAGCGGGAGGGTCCAAGAGACCCAGTACTTC. Its protein is CASVISGRVQETQYF.

The chain combines TRBV29-1 with TRBJ2-4; D ambiguous. Trimming shortened V by 3 bases and J by 1 base, and 7 bases separated the two germline ends. CDR1 and CDR2 from the germline V gene are SQVTM and ANQGSEA. This CDR3 spans 13 amino acids. The DNA for the CDR3 is TGCAGCGTTGAGGCAGAGGCCAAAAACATTCAGTACTTC. Translation: CSVEAEAKNIQYF.

V gene TRBV5-1 combines with J gene TRBJ2-3; TRBD2 agrees at 12 bases. The V gene's germline CDR1 is SGHRS and CDR2 YFSETQ. This CDR3 spans 19 amino acids. V was pared by 5 bases and J by 3 bases, with 16 bases of the junction left unmatched. CDR3 residues: CASSLHTPRLAGETDTQYF. The CDR3 nucleotides read TGCGCCAGCAGTTTGCATACACCCCGACTAGCGGGGGAAACAGATACGCAGTATTTT.

This clone turned up a few times. This rearrangement joins TRBV6-1 to TRBJ1-6; a weak D match, TRBD1 (6 bases). The CDR3 length is 15 residues. Trimming removed 0 bases at V and 13 bases at J, with 16 bases between. Germline CDR1 reads MNHNS; CDR2 reads SASEGT. The CDR3 loop reads CASSEAAGVGIPLHF. The CDR3, as DNA: TGTGCCAGCAGTGAAGCGGCAGGGGTTGGTATTCCCCTCCACTTT.

J is TRBJ2-5 and V is TRBV27; D gene unclear. The CDR3 consists of 13 residues. Trimming shortened V by 5 bases and J by 5 bases, and 12 bases separated the two germline ends. Germline V gives CDR1 MNHEY, CDR2 SMNVEV (reference sequence). DNA for the CDR3: TGTGCCAGCAGTCCAAATACATGGGAGACCCAGTACTTC. Encoded protein: CASSPNTWETQYF.

The chain couples TRBV15 to TRBJ2-1; 11 bases map to TRBD1. V lost 0 bases, J lost 4 bases, and 2 bases stayed unmatched. CDR1 and CDR2 from the germline V gene are LNHNV and YYDKDF (reference sequence). The CDR3 covers 16 residues. CDR3 in amino acids: CATSREGDRGYNEQFF. The CDR3 bases are TGTGCCACCAGCAGAGAAGGGGACAGGGGGTACAATGAGCAGTTCTTC.

The J gene is TRBJ2-5, the V gene TRBV5-1, with D unresolved. The V end lost 1 base, the J end lost 1 base, and 11 bases lay between the germline ends. The V gene's germline CDR1 is SGHRS and CDR2 YFSETQ. CDR3 length equals 15 residues. The CDR3 protein is CASSLSLPTQETQYF. The CDR3 bases are TGCGCCAGCAGCTTGTCCTTACCCACCCAAGAGACCCAGTACTTC.

The V and J genes are TRBV27 and TRBJ2-7; 8 bases align to TRBD2. The CDR3 runs 15 residues. The germline V gene has CDR1 MNHEY and CDR2 SMNVEV (reference sequence). V shed 4 bases and J 6 bases; nucleotides not matched to a gene: 11. In nucleotides, the CDR3 is TGTGCCAGCAGTTCCCGCGGGGGGCGCGGAAGCGAGCAGTACGTC. It encodes CASSSRGGRGSEQYV.

This clone came up a few times. The CDR3 DNA is TGTGCCAGCACAACAGGGTTCTCTAATGAAAAACTGTTTTTT. As protein: CASTTGFSNEKLFF. The rearrangement links TRBV11-2 to TRBJ1-4; D is perhaps TRBD1 (6 bases). The CDR3 sequence is 14 residues long. CDR1 is SGHAT and CDR2 is FQNNGV in the germline V gene. V dropped 7 bases and J dropped 3 bases, with 12 bases sitting between them.